The 28 T cell receptor beta chains below were found in one sample sequenced in a study of blood T cells in healthy people across ages. Primers used in a second PCR of roughly 6 to 11 cycles were a sample-barcoded 5' primer and a J-beta primer mix. TCRdb recomputed calls from the 5' RACE reads with MiXCR, one row per CDR3 protein. This sample has 1.8 million or so distinct CDR3 sequences, with roughly two fifths found just once. Material for sequencing was blood. All receptors derive from a human donor in good health.

The V call is TRBV2, the J call TRBJ2-1; D is perhaps TRBD1 (6 bases). Germline V gene data show CDR1 as SNHLY and CDR2 as FYNNEI. CDR3 length equals 11 residues. V was clipped by 7 bases and J by 7 bases, with 8 bases between them. CDR3 nucleotides: TGTGCCAGCAACAGGGTTAATGAGCAGTTCTTC. This sequence encodes CASNRVNEQFF.

This clonotype appeared a few times. The V gene is TRBV5-1, the J gene TRBJ2-5; the D is unclear. The CDR3 has 14 residues. The germline V and J ends were trimmed by 4 bases and 2 bases, with 12 bases remaining between them. The V gene's germline CDR1 is SGHRS and CDR2 YFSETQ. DNA of the CDR3: TGCGCCAGCAGCCCTCCTAGAGATCAAGAGACCCAGTACTTC. This codes for CASSPPRDQETQYF.

This clonotype has ten or more counts. This chain connects TRBV7-6 to TRBJ1-2; the D is unclear. Germline V CDR1 and CDR2: SGHVS, FNYEAQ. The ends were cut back, 1 base at V and 4 bases at J, with 7 bases in the middle. This CDR3 has 13 amino acids. CDR3 sequence reads: CASSLVLGYGYTF. The CDR3 DNA follows: TGTGCCAGCAGCTTAGTTCTGGGCTATGGCTACACCTTC.

In its sample, this clonotype was seen a few times. This rearrangement joins TRBV29-1 to TRBJ2-1, with 8 bases aligning to TRBD1. V gave up 7 bases and J gave up 5 bases; unmatched junction bases: 13. From germline, CDR1 is SQVTM and CDR2 ANQGSEA. The length of the CDR3 is 15 residues. The CDR3: CSAPTGALPDNEQFF. The CDR3 nucleotides are TGCAGCGCCCCGACAGGGGCCCTTCCGGACAATGAGCAGTTCTTC.

J is TRBJ1-2 and V is TRBV5-1; TRBD1 matches 7 bases. V trimming: 0 bases; J trimming: 8 bases; junction bases outside the gene matches: 4. The CDR3 covers 13 residues. Germline V gene lookup returns CDR1 SGHRS and CDR2 YFSETQ. The CDR3, as DNA: TGCGCCAGCAGCTTGGAAACAGGGGAAGGCTACACCTTC. Its translation: CASSLETGEGYTF.

This clonotype was seen a few times. CDR3 protein: CASSTAGHRRNEQFF. The CDR3 coding sequence is TGTGCCAGCAGTACGGCGGGACACCGGAGGAATGAGCAGTTCTTC. The V gene is TRBV6-6, the J gene TRBJ2-1; D is possibly TRBD1 or TRBD2 (6 bases each). The CDR3 consists of 15 residues. The V end lost 5 bases, the J end lost 7 bases, and 18 bases lay between the germline ends. Germline values: CDR1 MNHNY, CDR2 SVGAGI (reference sequence).

The V call is TRBV7-2, the J call TRBJ2-7; the D call may be TRBD1 or TRBD2 (5 bases each). Germline CDR1 reads SGHTA; CDR2 reads FQGNSA. The CDR3 covers 15 residues. V was clipped by 3 bases and J by 2 bases, with 14 bases between them. The CDR3 loop is CASSFYGTPTYEQYF. Here the CDR3 DNA reads TGTGCCAGCAGCTTTTACGGGACCCCTACCTACGAGCAGTACTTC. Looking up the rest from reference TRBV7-2 and TRBJ2-7 gives the full variable domain: GAGVSQSPSNKVTEKGKDVELRCDPISGHTALYWYRQSLGQGLEFLIYFQGNSAPDKSGLPSDRFSAERTGGSVSTLTIQRTQQEDSAVYLCASSFYGTPTYEQYFGPGTRLTVT.

This clonotype was found a few times. V and J are TRBV9 and TRBJ1-2; D is perhaps TRBD1 (5 bases). V dropped 0 bases and J dropped 5 bases, with 11 bases sitting between them. Germline CDR1 reads SGDLS; CDR2 reads YYNGEE. CDR3 length: 14 residues. In DNA, the CDR3 is TGTGCCAGCAGCGTAGGGGGGGACCGATATGGCTACACCTTC. This encodes CASSVGGDRYGYTF.

In its sample, this clonotype was seen a few times. The chain links TRBV20-1 to TRBJ2-7, with 8 bases lining up with TRBD1. The junction had 4 bases not matched to a gene; V was cut back by 5 bases and J by 1 base. The CDR3 is 13 residues long. Germline V CDR1 and CDR2: DFQATT, SNEGSKA (reference sequence). In nucleotides, the CDR3 is TGCAGTGCTCCGGACAGGGCGTCCTACGAGCAGTACTTC. Encoded protein: CSAPDRASYEQYF.

This sequence joins TRBV20-1 and TRBJ2-7; TRBD2 agrees at 8 bases. The CDR3 consists of 14 residues. V shed 5 bases, J shed 1 base, and the junction held 7 bases outside the gene matches. Germline-derived CDR1 and CDR2 are DFQATT and SNEGSKA (reference sequence). The CDR3 reads CSALKLAASYEQYF. The DNA of the CDR3 is TGCAGTGCTCTAAAACTAGCGGCATCCTACGAGCAGTACTTC.

In this sample, this clonotype turned up a few times. The chain joins TRBV7-2 to TRBJ2-7; maybe TRBD2 (7 bases). Germline V lookup: CDR1 SGHTA, CDR2 FQGNSA. This CDR3 is built from 15 residues. V lost 5 bases to trimming and J lost 3 bases, with 17 bases between them. CDR3 coding DNA: TGTGCCAGCAGCGCCCAATTGGGAGGGGGCTACGAGCAGTACTTC. This gives the protein CASSAQLGGGYEQYF.

The sample holds a few counts of this clonotype. A much larger clone is a single base away; this may be a read error. The rearrangement uses TRBV6-5 and TRBJ1-2, with D unresolved. Germline CDR1 is MNHEY and CDR2 is SVGAGI. Deletions cut 2 bases from V and 3 bases from J, with 7 bases between. This CDR3 has 13 amino acids. In nucleotides, the CDR3 is TGTGCCAGCAGTTACGGACGGCACTATGGCTACACCTTC. Encoded protein: CASSYGRHYGYTF.

Only a few counts were recorded for this clonotype. The V and J genes are TRBV4-1 and TRBJ2-5; 7 bases agree with TRBD1. The J call is doubtful: the DNA matches TRBJ2-7 better. CDR1 MGHRA and CDR2 YSYEKL come from the germline V gene. The CDR3 runs 15 residues. The CDR3 is CASSQDKGQTYEQYF. The CDR3 coding sequence is TGCGCCAGCAGCCAAGATAAGGGACAGACATACGAGCAGTACTTC.

This clonotype occurred a few times. V and J are TRBV10-3 and TRBJ2-3, with 7 nucleotides matching TRBD2. V dropped 11 bases and J dropped 5; count of bases not matched to a gene: 13. CDR3 length: 14 residues. Germline V gene data show CDR1 as ENHRY and CDR2 as SYGVKD. The CDR3 DNA follows: TGTGCCTCCAAGGGCAGCGGGGAAGGAGATACGCAGTATTTT. This encodes CASKGSGEGDTQYF.

The V call is TRBV7-9, the J call TRBJ2-1; 8 bases map to TRBD2. J gave up 0 bases and V 1 base, and 5 bases lay outside the gene matches. From germline, CDR1 is SEHNR and CDR2 FQNEAQ (reference sequence). This CDR3 spans 17 amino acids. The CDR3 loop reads CASSLVGGGSSYNEQFF. CDR3 coding DNA: TGTGCCAGCAGCTTAGTGGGCGGGGGGTCCTCCTACAATGAGCAGTTCTTC.

On this clonotype itself: The junction differs from germline at one of its ends, possibly a read error. This chain connects TRBV4-2 to TRBJ2-3; 9 nucleotides match TRBD2. The CDR3 has 15 amino acids. Germline V gene data show CDR1 as LGHNA and CDR2 as YNFKEQ. The CDR3 DNA reads as TGTGCCAGCAGCCAAGAGCTAGCGGGGACAGATACGCGGTATTTT. It specifies CASSQELAGTDTRYF.

This sequence joins TRBV4-3 and TRBJ1-2; D is undetermined. Per the germline V gene, CDR1 is LGHNA and CDR2 is YSLEER. The CDR3 consists of 17 residues. The V end was cut by 1 base, the J end by 8 bases, with 23 bases between. CDR3 DNA sequence: TGCGCCAGCAGCCAAGGCCATGGACCGGGAATTCACTGGGGCTACACCTTC. Amino acids: CASSQGHGPGIHWGYTF.

This clonotype turned up a few times. J is TRBJ2-5 and V is TRBV3-1; possibly TRBD2 for D (5 bases). Trimming shortened V by 3 bases and J by 3 bases, and 11 bases separated the two germline ends. The CDR3 contains 14 residues. Germline lookup yields CDR1 LGHDT and CDR2 YNNKEL (reference sequence). The CDR3 reads CASSHGISKETQYF. CDR3 in DNA: TGTGCCAGCAGCCACGGGATCTCAAAAGAGACCCAGTACTTC.

This clonotype was counted only a few times. The germline gene is not matched at one end of the junction; a read error may be the cause. V usage is TRBV7-2 and J usage is TRBJ2-7; a weak D match, TRBD1 (6 bases). The V gene's germline CDR1 is SGHTA and CDR2 FQGNSA. This CDR3 region has 14 residues. The CDR3 region is CAGRRQANSYEQYF. CDR3 DNA: TGTGCCGGCAGGAGACAGGCGAACTCCTACGAGCAGTACTTC.

In DNA, the CDR3 is TGTGCCAGCAGTTACATGGCGGAGAGTGCAGATACGCAGTATTTT. Translation: CASSYMAESADTQYF. V and J are TRBV6-2 or TRBV6-3 and TRBJ2-3; no clear D. V was trimmed by 2 bases and J by 4 bases, leaving 13 bases between them. Germline-derived CDR1 and CDR2 are MNHEY and SVGEGT. The CDR3 is 15 residues long.

The rearrangement joins TRBV20-1 to TRBJ2-1, with D maybe TRBD2 (6 bases). The CDR3 loop spans 14 amino acids. Germline lookup yields CDR1 DFQATT and CDR2 SNEGSKA (reference sequence). Trimming removed 7 bases at V and 9 bases at J, with 22 bases between. CDR3 in amino acids: CSVWRGGGRGEQFF. CDR3 nucleotides: TGCAGTGTGTGGAGGGGAGGCGGTAGGGGTGAGCAGTTCTTC.

With respect to this clonotype: A junction boundary mismatches the germline segment, possibly from a read error. This rearrangement joins TRBV12-3 or TRBV12-4 to TRBJ2-4; weak D call: TRBD2 (5 bases). The CDR3 extends over 15 amino acids. CDR3 loop: CAGSPGPGTANIQYF. The CDR3 coding sequence is TGTGCCGGCAGTCCAGGTCCGGGAACGGCAAACATTCAGTACTTC.

This clonotype was observed a handful of times. The chain links TRBV5-1 to TRBJ2-4, with D perhaps TRBD1 (6 bases). The length of the CDR3 is 16 residues. Germline V lookup: CDR1 SGHRS, CDR2 YFSETQ. Trimming removed 0 bases from V and 0 bases from J, with 10 bases in between. CDR3 protein: CASSLATGLAKNIQYF. For the CDR3, the DNA is TGCGCCAGCAGCTTGGCGACAGGTCTAGCCAAAAACATTCAGTACTTC.

This clonotype appeared many times. This sequence joins TRBV28 and TRBJ1-4, with D uncertain. This CDR3 has 14 residues. Trimming left V 2 bases short and J 8 bases short, with 12 bases between. CDR1 and CDR2 (germline): MDHEN, SYDVKM. The CDR3 reads CASSLMGNYEKLFF. CDR3 DNA: TGTGCCAGCAGTTTAATGGGCAATTACGAAAAACTGTTTTTT.

This chain uses TRBV7-9 with TRBJ2-6; D not resolved. The V gene's germline CDR1 is SEHNR and CDR2 FQNEAQ (reference sequence). This CDR3 has 17 residues. Trimming removed 1 base at V and 2 bases at J, with 12 bases between. The CDR3 DNA reads as TGTGCCAGCAGCTTAGGGGCACGGCTGACTGGGGCCAACGTCCTGACTTTC. It translates to CASSLGARLTGANVLTF. Filled out from reference TRBV7-9 and TRBJ2-6, the complete variable domain reads DTGVSQNPRHKITKRGQNVTFRCDPISEHNRLYWYRQTLGQGPEFLTYFQNEAQLEKSRLLSDRFSAERPKGSFSTLEIQRTEQGDSAMYLCASSLGARLTGANVLTFGAGSRLTVL.

The chain has TRBV3-1 and TRBJ1-2, with D unclear. The ends were cut back, 1 base at V and 0 bases at J, with 6 bases in the middle. Germline V gene data show CDR1 as LGHDT and CDR2 as YNNKEL (reference sequence). CDR3 length: 14 amino acids. In DNA, the CDR3 is TGTGCCAGCAGCCAAGTGGACTCTAACTATGGCTACACCTTC. This sequence encodes CASSQVDSNYGYTF.

In this sample, this clonotype turned up a few times. The chain employs TRBV4-3 and TRBJ1-6, with 7 bases matching TRBD1. Looked up from germline, CDR1 is LGHNA and CDR2 is YSLEER. The CDR3 is 15 residues long. With V trimmed by 0 bases and J by 9 bases, 5 bases remained unmatched. The chain's CDR3 is CASSQEQGLRSPLHF. The CDR3 DNA sequence: TGCGCCAGCAGCCAAGAACAGGGGCTTCGTTCACCCCTCCACTTT.

This chain uses TRBV12-5 with TRBJ1-5, with 7 bases aligning to TRBD1. CDR1 is LGHNT, CDR2 FRNRAP, per germline. The CDR3 totals 15 residues. The trim removed 6 bases at V and 0 bases at J, leaving 5 bases unmatched. The CDR3 DNA reads as TGTGCTAGTGGCCCTCCAGGGGGTAGCAATCAGCCCCAGCATTTT. This gives the protein CASGPPGGSNQPQHF.